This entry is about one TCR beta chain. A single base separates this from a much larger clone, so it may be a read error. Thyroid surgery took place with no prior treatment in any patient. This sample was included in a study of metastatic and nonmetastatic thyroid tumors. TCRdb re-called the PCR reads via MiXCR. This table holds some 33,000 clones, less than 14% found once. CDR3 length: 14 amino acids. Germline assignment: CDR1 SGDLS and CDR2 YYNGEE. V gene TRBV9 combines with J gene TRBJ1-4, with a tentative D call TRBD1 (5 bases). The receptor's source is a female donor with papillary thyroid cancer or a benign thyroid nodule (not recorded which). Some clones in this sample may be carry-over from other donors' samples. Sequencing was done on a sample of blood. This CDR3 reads CASSVGGGNENLFF. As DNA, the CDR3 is TGTGCCAGCAGCGTAGGGGGCGGTAATGAAAACCTGTTTTTT.